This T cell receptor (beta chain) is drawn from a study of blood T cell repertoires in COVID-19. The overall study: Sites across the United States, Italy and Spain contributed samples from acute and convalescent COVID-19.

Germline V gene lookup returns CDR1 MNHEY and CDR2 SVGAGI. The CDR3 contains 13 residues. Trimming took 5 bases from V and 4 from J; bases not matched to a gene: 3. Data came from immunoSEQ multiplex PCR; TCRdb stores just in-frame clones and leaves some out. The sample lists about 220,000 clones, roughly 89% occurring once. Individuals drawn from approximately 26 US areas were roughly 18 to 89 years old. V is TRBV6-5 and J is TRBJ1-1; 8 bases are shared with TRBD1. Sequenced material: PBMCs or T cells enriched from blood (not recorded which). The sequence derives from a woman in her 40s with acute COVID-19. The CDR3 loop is CASSLDRGTEAFF. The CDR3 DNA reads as TGTGCCAGCAGTCTAGACAGGGGCACTGAAGCTTTCTTT.